These 7 T cell receptor beta chains were all obtained from the same sample, sequenced in a study of cytotoxic CD8 clonotypes in ibrutinib-treated CLL. Sequenced by immunoSEQ multiplex PCR; TCRdb stores in-frame clones only, minus some. The repertoire holds 90,000 to 95,000 clones, with over 60% as singletons. The sample was PBMCs, taken after 24 months of ibrutinib treatment. All receptors derive from a human donor with chronic lymphocytic leukemia.

V usage is TRBV10-3 and J usage is TRBJ1-3; possibly TRBD1 for D (5 bases). The CDR3 contains 17 residues. The germline gives CDR1 ENHRY, CDR2 SYGVKD. Trimming stripped 6 bases from V and 0 bases from J, with 18 bases between. CDR3 residues: CAISQKGVSYSGNTIYF. The CDR3 DNA sequence: TGTGCCATCAGCCAAAAAGGGGTCAGCTACTCTGGAAACACCATATATTTT.

This clone was picked up one time. The chain links TRBV5-1 to TRBJ2-7, with no clear D. The length of the CDR3 is 14 residues. Between the trimmed V and J ends, which lost 2 bases and 7 bases, there was a span of 16 bases. CDR1 is SGHRS and CDR2 is YFSETQ in the germline V gene. CDR3 region: CASSFGSISREQYF. For the CDR3, the DNA is TGCGCCAGCAGCTTTGGCAGTATTTCGCGGGAGCAGTACTTC.

The CDR3 spells CASSSPRGVEEKLFF. The CDR3 DNA sequence: TGTGCCAGCAGCTCCCCTCGAGGGGTGGAAGAAAAACTGTTTTTT. This rearrangement joins TRBV7-2 to TRBJ1-4, with D perhaps TRBD1 (5 bases). This CDR3 spans 15 amino acids. CDR1 and CDR2 from the germline V gene are SGHTA and FQGNSA. V lost 4 bases to trimming and J lost 8 bases, with 17 bases between them.

The chain couples TRBV10-1 to TRBJ1-4; 11 bases line up with TRBD1. Germline V CDR1 and CDR2: WNHNN, SYGVQD (reference sequence). V dropped 7 bases and J dropped 8; count of bases not matched to a gene: 12. CDR3 length: 16 residues. CDR3 sequence (DNA): TGCGCCAGCAAAGCTTTACCGGGACAGGGGGAAGAAAAACTGTTTTTT. Its protein product is CASKALPGQGEEKLFF.

The chain links TRBV7-3 to TRBJ2-3; D not resolved. The CDR3 is made up of 14 amino acids. V lost 5 bases and J 2 bases, leaving 11 bases between the germline ends. Germline assignment: CDR1 SGHTA and CDR2 FQGTGA. The DNA for the CDR3 is TGTGCCAGCAGCCCGGGTACCCCCACAGATACGCAGTATTTT. Translated: CASSPGTPTDTQYF.

The chain joins TRBV15 to TRBJ2-7; 11 bases align to TRBD1. Trimming at V came to 1 base and at J to 4 bases, leaving 9 bases not matched to a gene. Looked up from germline, CDR1 is LNHNV and CDR2 is YYDKDF (reference sequence). This CDR3 comprises 17 residues. The CDR3 reads CATSRGTVGQGAYEQYF. Written as DNA, the CDR3 is TGTGCCACCAGCAGAGGGACCGTTGGACAGGGGGCTTACGAGCAGTACTTC. Filled out from reference TRBV15 and TRBJ2-7, the complete variable domain reads DAMVIQNPRYQVTQFGKPVTLSCSQTLNHNVMYWYQQKSSQAPKLLFHYYDKDFNNEADTPDNFQSRRPNTSFCFLDIRSPGLGDTAMYLCATSRGTVGQGAYEQYFGPGTRLTVT.

This clone was detected only a few times. The sample contains more than one DNA sequence encoding this CDR3. The J gene is TRBJ1-2, the V gene TRBV29-1; D unresolved. From germline, CDR1 is SQVTM and CDR2 ANQGSEA. CDR3 length: 12 amino acids. V lost 4 bases, J lost 2 bases, and 8 bases lay in between. CDR3 bases: TGCAGCGTTGGGGCAGGAAACTATGGCTACACCTTC. Its translation is CSVGAGNYGYTF. The full variable domain, its missing parts supplied by reference TRBV29-1 and TRBJ1-2, is SAVISQKPSRDICQRGTSLTIQCQVDSQVTMMFWYRQQPGQSLTLIATANQGSEATYESGFVIDKFPISRPNLTFSTLTVSNMSPEDSSIYLCSVGAGNYGYTFGSGTRLTVV.